Presented here are 20 T cell receptor beta chains from one specimen sequenced in a study of blood T cells in healthy people across ages. Through a sample-barcoded 5' primer and a J-beta primer mix, a second PCR was run for roughly 6 to 12 cycles. TCRdb independently ran MiXCR on the 5' RACE reads; one entry per CDR3 protein. The sample yields almost 300,000 distinct CDR3 sequences, 25% to 30% seen once. The source material was blood. These receptors all stem from a woman in her 70s in good health.

This clonotype showed up just a few times. This chain links TRBV7-6 with TRBJ1-1, with D unclear. The CDR3 sequence is 15 residues long. V lost 2 bases and J 1 base, leaving 11 bases between the germline ends. Germline values: CDR1 SGHVS, CDR2 FNYEAQ. The CDR3 region is CASSLFPGTNTEAFF. Here the CDR3 DNA reads TGTGCCAGCAGCTTATTCCCGGGTACGAACACTGAAGCTTTCTTT.

This clonotype appeared a few times. This chain joins TRBV6-1 and TRBJ2-2; possibly TRBD2 for D (6 bases). The CDR3 has 13 residues. Germline V CDR1 and CDR2: MNHNS, SASEGT. Trimming removed 10 bases from V and 2 bases from J, with 11 bases in between. The CDR3 is CANRDFNTGELFF. The CDR3 bases are TGTGCCAACCGGGACTTCAACACCGGGGAGCTGTTTTTT.

The genes are TRBV4-2 and TRBJ1-4; the match to TRBD1 covers 8 bases. Germline CDR1 LGHNA, CDR2 YNFKEQ. CDR3 length: 15 amino acids. Losses at the gene ends were 5 bases for V and 5 bases for J; bases not matched to a gene: 7. The CDR3 protein is CASSYGQGSNEKLFF. CDR3 nucleotides: TGTGCCAGCAGCTACGGACAGGGTTCAAATGAAAAACTGTTTTTT.

This sequence joins TRBV11-2 and TRBJ2-1, with D possibly TRBD2 on 6 matching bases. V was pared by 5 bases and J by 8 bases, with 16 bases between. This CDR3 contains 14 residues. The germline gives CDR1 SGHAT, CDR2 FQNNGV. The CDR3 nucleotides read TGTGCCAGCAGCGGGGGACTGACCGCCGATGAGCAGTTCTTC. This gives the protein CASSGGLTADEQFF.

The chain is built from TRBV27 and TRBJ1-2, with 9 bases that match TRBD1. V dropped 5 bases and J dropped 1; count of bases not matched to a gene: 5. This CDR3 region has 15 residues. Germline CDR1 is MNHEY and CDR2 is SMNVEV (reference sequence). CDR3 region: CASSRGTGLNYGYTF. The CDR3 nucleotides are TGTGCCAGCAGTCGCGGGACAGGGCTTAACTATGGCTACACCTTC.

This clonotype has only a few counts. This sequence joins TRBV6-4 and TRBJ1-1; no definite D call. The CDR3 covers 13 residues. Trimming left V 3 bases short and J 1 base short, with 6 bases between. Germline-derived CDR1 and CDR2 are MRHNA and SNTAGT. CDR3 DNA: TGTGCCAGCAGTGAAGGCAGGAACACTGAAGCTTTCTTT. Amino acids: CASSEGRNTEAFF.

The genes are TRBV20-1 and TRBJ2-1, with D possibly being TRBD1 or TRBD2 (5 bases each). The CDR3 spans 15 residues. With 1 base removed from V and 0 bases from J, the gap between germline ends came to 10 bases. Germline values: CDR1 DFQATT, CDR2 SNEGSKA (reference sequence). The CDR3 DNA sequence: TGCAGTGCTAGAGGGGACCGGAGCTCCTACAATGAGCAGTTCTTC. Amino acid sequence: CSARGDRSSYNEQFF.

This clonotype showed up just a few times. V and J are TRBV4-2 and TRBJ2-4; D not certain. Looked up from germline, CDR1 is LGHNA and CDR2 is YNFKEQ. CDR3 length: 14 residues. V lost 1 base, J lost 9 bases, and 13 bases lay in between. The CDR3 nucleotides are TGTGCCAGCAGCCAAGTGGCCACGATGGGCATTCAGTACTTC. It encodes CASSQVATMGIQYF.

At least ten counts were recorded for this clonotype. The gene calls are TRBV3-1 and TRBJ2-1; 10 bases match TRBD2. Trimming cost V 1 base and J 7 bases; bases outside gene matches: 4. CDR3 length: 15 residues. Germline loops: CDR1 LGHDT, CDR2 YNNKEL (reference sequence). CDR3 nucleotide sequence: TGTGCCAGCAGCCAAGCCGGACTAGCGGTAAATGAGCAGTTCTTC. Translation gives CASSQAGLAVNEQFF.

This clonotype was counted only a few times. Here the CDR3 reads CSAPLWGKAEFTDTQYF. As DNA, the CDR3 is TGCAGTGCCCCACTGTGGGGCAAAGCAGAGTTCACAGATACGCAGTATTTT. This rearrangement joins TRBV20-1 to TRBJ2-3, with a weak D call TRBD1 (5 bases). The CDR3 is made up of 17 amino acids. Trimming took 6 bases from V and 2 from J, leaving 24 bases between them. Germline V gene data show CDR1 as DFQATT and CDR2 as SNEGSKA (reference sequence).

This clonotype has just a few counts. A read error may explain this, as a much larger clone is one base away. The chain is built from TRBV11-2 and TRBJ2-5; TRBD1 is a possible D gene (5 bases). TRBJ2-1 explains the end of the DNA better; the J call may be wrong. From germline, CDR1 is SGHAT and CDR2 FQNNGV. This CDR3 spans 13 amino acids. The CDR3 protein is CANSLSQGSEQFF. Written as DNA, the CDR3 is TGTGCCAACAGCTTATCCCAGGGCTCTGAGCAGTTCTTC.

This clonotype was picked up many times. The rearrangement joins TRBV15 to TRBJ2-1; 12 nucleotides match TRBD2. The J segment lost 6 bases and the V segment lost 1 base, leaving 4 bases of the junction unmatched. Germline lookup yields CDR1 LNHNV and CDR2 YYDKDF (reference sequence). The CDR3 sequence is 16 residues long. The CDR3 DNA reads as TGTGCCACCAGCAGAGCGCCGGGACTAGCGGGCAATGAGCAGTTCTTC. It specifies CATSRAPGLAGNEQFF.

This clonotype was recorded once. The CDR3 ends on some other residue instead of the conserved phenylalanine or tryptophan, so this is likely a read error. This sequence joins TRBV6-1 and TRBJ2-2, with a weak D call TRBD2 (5 bases). V was trimmed by 4 bases and J by 4 bases, leaving 13 bases between them. Germline V gene lookup returns CDR1 MNHNS and CDR2 SASEGT. The CDR3 has 15 residues. Here the CDR3 DNA reads TGTGCCAGCAGTGGACCCCGGACTCCCACCGGGGAGCTGTTTTGT. Translation gives CASSGPRTPTGELFC.

This clonotype was observed many times. The chain uses TRBV4-1 and TRBJ1-6; D is unclear. Trimming shortened V by 3 bases and J by 0 bases, and 9 bases separated the two germline ends. Germline-derived CDR1 and CDR2 are MGHRA and YSYEKL. This CDR3 spans 16 amino acids. The CDR3 loop is CASSQPESSYNSPLHF. The DNA for the CDR3 is TGCGCCAGCAGCCAGCCGGAGAGCTCCTATAATTCACCCCTCCACTTT.

The chain joins TRBV7-2 to TRBJ2-1; D gene uncertain. The V end was cut by 5 bases, the J end by 6 bases, with 17 bases between. This CDR3 comprises 15 residues. CDR1 and CDR2 (germline): SGHTA, FQGNSA. DNA of the CDR3: TGTGCCAGCAGCCGAGAGGAAAGACGCGGCAATGAGCAGTTCTTC. This translates into CASSREERRGNEQFF.

The V and J genes are TRBV3-1 and TRBJ2-7; possibly TRBD2 for D (5 bases). In germline, CDR1 is LGHDT, CDR2 YNNKEL (reference sequence). The CDR3 is made up of 11 amino acids. The V end was cut by 1 base, the J end by 11 bases, with 9 bases between. The CDR3: CASSQGTLEYF. The DNA of the CDR3 is TGTGCCAGCAGCCAAGGGACTTTGGAGTACTTC.

This clonotype was found a few times. The CDR3 DNA sequence: TGTGCCAGCAGCCCGAAGATACCGGCCGAGAATTCACCCCTCCACTTT. It is translated as CASSPKIPAENSPLHF. This sequence joins TRBV7-9 and TRBJ1-6; D is ambiguous. Germline V lookup: CDR1 SEHNR, CDR2 FQNEAQ (reference sequence). Trimming shortened V by 5 bases and J by 7 bases, and 18 bases separated the two germline ends. The CDR3 consists of 16 residues.

This clonotype has just a few counts. This chain links TRBV6-6 with TRBJ2-2; D call uncertain. The CDR3 sequence is 16 residues long. V lost 3 bases and J lost 7, with 18 bases in between. Germline lookup yields CDR1 MNHNY and CDR2 SVGAGI (reference sequence). CDR3 residues: CASSYDRPSGVGELFF. The CDR3 DNA is TGTGCCAGCAGTTATGATAGGCCTAGTGGGGTCGGGGAGCTGTTTTTT.

This clonotype appeared a few times. The J gene is TRBJ2-1, the V gene TRBV7-2, with TRBD2 identical over 9 bases. The closer fit of TRBJ2-7 to the DNA end suggests the J call may be wrong. The CDR3 contains 15 residues. Germline values: CDR1 SGHTA, CDR2 FQGNSA. CDR3 protein: CASSLGPSGTFEQYF. DNA for the CDR3: TGTGCCAGCAGCTTAGGTCCTAGCGGGACATTCGAGCAGTACTTC.

This clonotype was detected a few times. V usage is TRBV9 and J usage is TRBJ2-5, with 7 bases matching TRBD2. The assigned J gene may be wrong: the sequence end matches TRBJ2-1 better. The CDR3 totals 16 residues. Germline assignment: CDR1 SGDLS and CDR2 YYNGEE. CDR3 bases: TGTGCCAGCAGCGTAGGACCAGGCGGGAGCGGAAATGAGCAGTTCTTC. It translates to CASSVGPGGSGNEQFF.